This entry lists 10 T cell receptor beta chains sequenced from one sample in a study of T cells in Graves' hyperthyroidism and ophthalmopathy. The CDR3 regions of TCR beta were amplified from RNA transcripts. First-round RT-PCR targeting the TCR CDR3 was performed with the HTBI primer set. TCRdb re-called the multiplex PCR reads through MiXCR, storing one row per CDR3 protein. The data show fewer than 750,000 distinct CDR3 sequences, roughly 14% seen once. What was sequenced was blood. The source is a woman between 40 and 50 years old with Graves' ophthalmopathy.

This clonotype was seen repeatedly, ten times or more. The chain uses TRBV15 and TRBJ2-7; maybe TRBD2 (5 bases). Germline V gene sequence: CDR1 LNHNV, CDR2 YYDKDF (reference sequence). The V gene lost 0 bases and the J gene lost 1 base, with 10 bases spanning the gap. The CDR3 covers 15 residues. The DNA for the CDR3 is TGTGCCACCAGCAGAGAGGTCGGGGTATCCTACGAGCAGTACTTC. Its translation is CATSREVGVSYEQYF.

This clonotype was detected many times. The V gene is TRBV28, the J gene TRBJ1-1; possibly TRBD1 for D (5 bases). This CDR3 is built from 18 residues. Trimming took off 6 bases at V and 1 base at J, with 24 bases between the two ends. Germline CDR1 and CDR2: MDHEN and SYDVKM. CDR3 sequence: CASRPPYRTDVGNTEAFF. The CDR3 DNA follows: TGTGCCAGCAGACCCCCTTACAGGACCGACGTGGGGAACACTGAAGCTTTCTTT.

This clonotype has a count of ten or more. The chain employs TRBV12-3 or TRBV12-4 and TRBJ1-1; D not resolved. V was cut by 4 bases and J by 4 bases, with 16 bases left in between. The CDR3 runs to 15 residues. CDR3 residues: CASSWAGGSGTEAFF. CDR3 nucleotides: TGTGCCAGCAGTTGGGCCGGCGGTTCGGGCACTGAAGCTTTCTTT.

This clonotype was seen ten or more times. The chain links TRBV20-1 to TRBJ2-7; D may be TRBD2 (5 bases). Germline V CDR1 and CDR2: DFQATT, SNEGSKA (reference sequence). The CDR3 is made up of 13 amino acids. Trimming stripped 0 bases from V and 7 bases from J, with 13 bases between. This CDR3 is CSARDTRVGEQYF. The CDR3 DNA sequence: TGCAGTGCTAGAGATACTAGGGTGGGGGAGCAGTACTTC.

The sample holds many counts of this clonotype. This may be a read error, as it is one base from a much larger clone. V is TRBV30 and J is TRBJ1-5; 7 positions match TRBD1. The CDR3 has 13 amino acids. The germline CDR1 and CDR2 sequences are GTSNPN and SVGIG (reference sequence). Trimming took 1 base from V and 5 from J; bases not matched to a gene: 2. The DNA for the CDR3 is TGTGCCTGGAGTGGAGGGGGCGATCAGCCCCAGCATTTT. Its protein is CAWSGGGDQPQHF.

The rearrangement joins TRBV25-1 to TRBJ1-4; the D gene is possibly TRBD1 (6 bases). This CDR3 region has 14 residues. V lost 5 bases, J lost 4 bases, and 11 bases lay in between. Germline CDR1 and CDR2: MGHDK and SYGVNS. The CDR3 spells CASSSRTDNEKLFF. CDR3 DNA sequence: TGTGCCAGCAGTTCTAGGACAGATAATGAAAAACTGTTTTTT.

The chain links TRBV6-2 or TRBV6-3 to TRBJ2-4; no clear D. The CDR3 covers 14 residues. The germline V gene encodes CDR1 MNHEY and CDR2 SVGEGT. The V gene lost 2 bases and the J gene lost 6 bases, with 11 bases spanning the gap. CDR3 residues: CASSYMGSGNIQYF. The CDR3 region has the DNA TGTGCCAGCAGTTACATGGGGTCGGGAAACATTCAGTACTTC.

This clonotype was counted ten times or more. V is TRBV28 and J is TRBJ1-1; D unresolved. V lost 2 bases and J 1 base, leaving 11 bases between the germline ends. The CDR3 runs to 15 residues. Germline CDR1 is MDHEN and CDR2 is SYDVKM. The CDR3 sequence is CASSLLPGGNTEAFF. The CDR3 bases are TGTGCCAGCAGTTTACTGCCCGGAGGGAACACTGAAGCTTTCTTT. The whole variable domain, remainder taken from reference TRBV28 and TRBJ1-1, is DVKVTQSSRYLVKRTGEKVFLECVQDMDHENMFWYRQDPGLGLRLIYFSYDVKMKEKGDIPEGYSVSREKKERFSLILESASTNQTSMYLCASSLLPGGNTEAFFGQGTRLTVV.

In this sample, this clonotype turned up many times. CDR3 protein: CASSFDPTAAHEETQYF. CDR3 in DNA: TGTGCCAGCAGTTTCGACCCCACGGCCGCCCATGAGGAGACCCAGTACTTC. The chain has TRBV6-2 or TRBV6-3 and TRBJ2-5; D is unclear. The length of the CDR3 is 17 residues. Germline assignment: CDR1 MNHEY and CDR2 SVGEGT. The V end lost 4 bases, the J end lost 5 bases, and 23 bases lay between the germline ends.

This clonotype was detected many times. In nucleotides, the CDR3 is TGTGCCAGCAGCGACGGACTAGCGGGGAACCAAGAGACCCAGTACTTC. Protein product: CASSDGLAGNQETQYF. V and J are TRBV7-3 and TRBJ2-5; 12 bases align to TRBD2. The CDR3 contains 16 residues. Trimming took 5 bases from V and 0 from J; bases not matched to a gene: 4. CDR1 and CDR2 (germline): SGHTA, FQGTGA.